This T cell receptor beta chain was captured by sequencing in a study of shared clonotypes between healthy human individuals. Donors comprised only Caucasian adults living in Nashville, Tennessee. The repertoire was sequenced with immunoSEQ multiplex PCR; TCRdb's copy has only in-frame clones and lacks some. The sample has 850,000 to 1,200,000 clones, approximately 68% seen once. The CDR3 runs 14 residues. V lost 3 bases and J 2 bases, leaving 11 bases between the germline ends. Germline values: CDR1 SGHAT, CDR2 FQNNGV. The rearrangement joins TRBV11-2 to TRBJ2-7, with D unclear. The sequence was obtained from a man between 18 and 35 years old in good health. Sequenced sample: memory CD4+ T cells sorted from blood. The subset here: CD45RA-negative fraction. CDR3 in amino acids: CASSFIRQPYEQYF. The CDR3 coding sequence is TGTGCCAGCAGCTTTATTAGGCAGCCCTACGAGCAGTACTTC.